The T cell receptor (beta chain) described here comes from a study of neurological immune-mediated disorders. This clonotype was seen at least ten times. Its antigen is as yet unknown. Trimming removed 4 bases from V and 0 bases from J; junction bases left unmatched: 9. CDR3 length: 17 amino acids. Per germline, CDR1 LGHDT and CDR2 YNNKEL (reference sequence). With 10-nucleotide random UMIs, 5'RACE was used to make the cDNA. TCRdb re-called the 5' RACE reads with MiXCR, one entry per CDR3 protein. This sample has more than 75,000 distinct CDR3 sequences; under 4.5% occur once, and the top ten carry roughly 2.9%. Study observations and caveats: When the repertoires were sorted by phylogenetic grouping, those of 18 of 34 multiple sclerosis patients ended up in one related-CDR3 cluster, a possible signature.

This TCR was recovered from a woman in her 50s with multiple sclerosis. The J gene is TRBJ1-5, the V gene TRBV3-1; 7 positions match TRBD1. Sequenced input: PBMCs. CDR3 protein: CASSPNNRGSSNQPQHF. CDR3 DNA: TGTGCCAGCAGCCCCAACAACAGGGGCTCTAGCAATCAGCCCCAGCATTTT.